One sample yielded the 11 T cell receptor beta chains listed below, sequenced in a study of cytomegalovirus exposure and HLA in healthy donors. Both 60 Vbeta primers and 13 Jbeta primers went into the PCR. Clones were read by immunoSEQ multiplex PCR, and TCRdb kept only the in-frame ones, dropping some. In all, the sample yields tens of thousands of clones. Sequenced input: PBMCs. All receptors come from a man between 40 and 49 years old in good health and CMV-seropositive.

This chain connects TRBV6-1 to TRBJ1-1; weak D call: TRBD1 (5 bases). The CDR3 has 15 amino acids. The V gene's germline CDR1 is MNHNS and CDR2 SASEGT. The ends were cut back, 5 bases at V and 3 bases at J, with 16 bases in the middle. As DNA, the CDR3 is TGTGCCAGCAGTTTCCGGAACAGGCTGCACACTGAAGCTTTCTTT. It translates to CASSFRNRLHTEAFF.

In nucleotides, the CDR3 is TGTGCCAGCAGCTCGCCGCAGGGTCTAACCTCCTACGAGCAGTACTTC. This sequence encodes CASSSPQGLTSYEQYF. The genes are TRBV11-3 and TRBJ2-7; D is perhaps TRBD1 (5 bases). Germline loops: CDR1 SGHNT, CDR2 YENEEA. The CDR3 is 16 residues long. The ends were cut back, 4 bases at V and 0 bases at J, with 16 bases in the middle.

The chain uses TRBV7-9 and TRBJ2-4; 8 nucleotides agree with TRBD1. Looked up from germline, CDR1 is SEHNR and CDR2 is FQNEAQ (reference sequence). J lost 8 bases, V lost 5 bases, and 2 bases had no gene match. The CDR3 extends over 12 amino acids. CDR3 amino acids: CASSLTGDIQYF. The CDR3 DNA reads TGTGCCAGCAGCCTGACAGGGGACATTCAGTACTTC.

The V gene is TRBV28, the J gene TRBJ2-6; TRBD1 matches at 8 bases. Per germline, CDR1 MDHEN and CDR2 SYDVKM. The CDR3 is 15 amino acids. V shed 5 bases and J 1 base; nucleotides not matched to a gene: 1. The CDR3 coding sequence is TGTGCCAGCAGTAGGACAGGGTCTGGGGCCAACGTCCTGACTTTC. Its protein product is CASSRTGSGANVLTF.

This chain joins TRBV2 and TRBJ2-3; D is uncertain. CDR1 and CDR2 (germline): SNHLY, FYNNEI. The CDR3 runs to 11 residues. Trimming removed 6 bases at V and 3 bases at J, with 4 bases between. This CDR3 is CASSFTDTQYF. CDR3 DNA: TGTGCCAGCAGCTTTACAGATACGCAGTATTTT. The entire variable domain, with the rest obtained from reference TRBV2 and TRBJ2-3, is as follows: EPEVTQTPSHQVTQMGQEVILRCVPISNHLYFYWYRQILGQKVEFLVSFYNNEISEKSEIFDDQFSVERPDGSNFTLKIRSTKLEDSAMYFCASSFTDTQYFGPGTRLTVL.

The rearrangement links TRBV18 to TRBJ1-1, with 7 bases aligning to TRBD1. From germline, CDR1 is KGHSH and CDR2 LQKENI. After removal of 4 bases from V and 2 bases from J, the junction contained 4 bases not matched to a gene. This CDR3 contains 14 residues. CDR3 sequence: CASSRQGPNTEAFF. CDR3 nucleotides: TGTGCCAGCTCACGACAGGGACCAAACACTGAAGCTTTCTTT. Full variable domain (outside the CDR3, taken from reference TRBV18 and TRBJ1-1): NAGVMQNPRHLVRRRGQEARLRCSPMKGHSHVYWYRQLPEEGLKFMVYLQKENIIDESGMPKERFSAEFPKEGPSILRIQQVVRGDSAAYFCASSRQGPNTEAFFGQGTRLTVV.

This chain connects TRBV28 to TRBJ2-1; TRBD2 agrees at 9 bases. This CDR3 contains 17 residues. Germline CDR1 reads MDHEN; CDR2 reads SYDVKM. V was clipped by 4 bases and J by 4 bases; unmatched bases: 11. The CDR3 loop reads CASSSRLADKLYNEQFF. CDR3 nucleotide sequence: TGTGCCAGCAGTTCCCGACTAGCGGATAAACTATACAATGAGCAGTTCTTC.

CDR3 loop: CASSILTPAGTQYF. The CDR3 DNA follows: TGTGCCAGTAGTATTCTGACCCCAGCAGGGACCCAGTACTTC. The chain employs TRBV19 and TRBJ2-5; D remains unclear. Trimming shortened V by 3 bases and J by 7 bases, and 15 bases separated the two germline ends. The CDR3 extends over 14 amino acids. Germline lookup yields CDR1 LNHDA and CDR2 SQIVND (reference sequence).

CDR3 nucleotides: TGCGCCAGCAGCCAAGAGATTACAGGGGCAGGCTACGAGCAGTACTTC. Translated, it gives CASSQEITGAGYEQYF. The V call is TRBV4-1, the J call TRBJ2-7; 7 bases agree with TRBD1. J was trimmed by 3 bases and V by 0 bases; bases with no gene match: 8. Germline V gene sequence: CDR1 MGHRA, CDR2 YSYEKL. The CDR3 has 16 amino acids.

The chain joins TRBV7-9 to TRBJ1-1, with no clear D. In germline, CDR1 is SEHNR, CDR2 FQNEAQ (reference sequence). V lost 1 base and J lost 6, with 3 bases in between. The CDR3 sequence is 11 residues long. The CDR3 spells CASSLVAEAFF. CDR3 sequence (DNA): TGTGCCAGCAGCTTAGTCGCTGAAGCTTTCTTT. Full variable domain (remainder filled in from reference TRBV7-9 and TRBJ1-1): DTGVSQNPRHKITKRGQNVTFRCDPISEHNRLYWYRQTLGQGPEFLTYFQNEAQLEKSRLLSDRFSAERPKGSFSTLEIQRTEQGDSAMYLCASSLVAEAFFGQGTRLTVV.

CDR3 nucleotide sequence: TGTGCCAGCAGTCTCAGCGCCGCTGCGGGGACTGAAGCTTTCTTT. Amino acids: CASSLSAAAGTEAFF. This chain joins TRBV28 and TRBJ1-1; D uncertain. The V end was cut by 5 bases, the J end by 5 bases, with 18 bases between. The CDR3 is made up of 15 amino acids. CDR1 and CDR2 (germline): MDHEN, SYDVKM.